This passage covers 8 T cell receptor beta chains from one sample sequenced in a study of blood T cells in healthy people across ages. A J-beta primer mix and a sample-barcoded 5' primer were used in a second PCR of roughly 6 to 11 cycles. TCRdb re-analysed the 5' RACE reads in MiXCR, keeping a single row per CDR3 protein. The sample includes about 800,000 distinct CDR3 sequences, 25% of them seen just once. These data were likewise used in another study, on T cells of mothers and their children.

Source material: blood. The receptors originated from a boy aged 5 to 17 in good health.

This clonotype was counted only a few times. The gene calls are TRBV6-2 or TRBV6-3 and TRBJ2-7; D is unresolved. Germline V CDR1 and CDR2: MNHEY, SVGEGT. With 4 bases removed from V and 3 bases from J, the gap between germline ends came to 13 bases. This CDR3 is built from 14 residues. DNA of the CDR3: TGTGCCAGCAGTTCGCCGGGCAGCCACTACGAGCAGTACTTC. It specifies CASSSPGSHYEQYF.

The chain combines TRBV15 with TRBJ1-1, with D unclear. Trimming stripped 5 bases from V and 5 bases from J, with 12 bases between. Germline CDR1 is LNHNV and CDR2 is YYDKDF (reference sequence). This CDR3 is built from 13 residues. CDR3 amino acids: CATSPPAGTEAFF. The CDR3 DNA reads TGTGCCACCAGCCCCCCAGCGGGGACTGAAGCTTTCTTT.

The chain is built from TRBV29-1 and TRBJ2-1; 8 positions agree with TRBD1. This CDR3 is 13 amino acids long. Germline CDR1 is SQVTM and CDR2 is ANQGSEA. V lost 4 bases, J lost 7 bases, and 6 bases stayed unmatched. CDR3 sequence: CSVVRGRSNEQFF. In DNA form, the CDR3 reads TGCAGCGTTGTCAGGGGGCGTTCAAATGAGCAGTTCTTC.

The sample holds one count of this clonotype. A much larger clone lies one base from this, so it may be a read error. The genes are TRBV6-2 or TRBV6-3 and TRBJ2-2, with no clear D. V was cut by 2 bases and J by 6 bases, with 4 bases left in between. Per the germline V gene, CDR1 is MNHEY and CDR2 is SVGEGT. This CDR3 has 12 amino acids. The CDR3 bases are TGTGCCAGCAGTTACCTTTCCGGGGAGCTGTTTTTT. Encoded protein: CASSYLSGELFF.

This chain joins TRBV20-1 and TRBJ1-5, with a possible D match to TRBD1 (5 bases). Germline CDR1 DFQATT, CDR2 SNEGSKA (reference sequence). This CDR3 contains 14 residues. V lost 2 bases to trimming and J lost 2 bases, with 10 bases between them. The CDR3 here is CSARMGGGNQPQHF. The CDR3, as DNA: TGCAGTGCTAGAATGGGGGGTGGCAATCAGCCCCAGCATTTT.

CDR3 protein: CASSIGREGGQPQHF. CDR3 sequence (DNA): TGTGCCAGCAGCATCGGTCGGGAGGGAGGGCAGCCCCAGCATTTT. J is TRBJ1-5 and V is TRBV6-2 or TRBV6-3, with unresolved D. The germline V gene has CDR1 MNHEY and CDR2 SVGEGT. This CDR3 contains 15 residues. Deletions cut 6 bases from V and 7 bases from J, with 19 bases between.

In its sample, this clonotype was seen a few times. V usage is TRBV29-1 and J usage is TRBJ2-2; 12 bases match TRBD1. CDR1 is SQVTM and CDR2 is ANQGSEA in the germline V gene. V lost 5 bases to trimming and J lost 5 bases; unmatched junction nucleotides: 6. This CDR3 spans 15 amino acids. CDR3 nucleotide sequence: TGCAGCGTTTGGGGACAGGGGGCGAGTACCGGGGAGCTGTTTTTT. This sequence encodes CSVWGQGASTGELFF.

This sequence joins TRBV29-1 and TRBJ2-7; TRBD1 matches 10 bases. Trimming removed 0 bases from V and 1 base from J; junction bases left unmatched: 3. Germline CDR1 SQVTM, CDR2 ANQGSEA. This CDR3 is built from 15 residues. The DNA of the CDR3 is TGCAGCGTTGAAGAAGGGGACAGGGGATCCTACGAGCAGTACTTC. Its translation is CSVEEGDRGSYEQYF.